The 32 T cell receptor beta chains below were found in one sample sequenced in a study of cytomegalovirus exposure and HLA in healthy donors. The PCR employed 60 Vbeta primers together with 13 Jbeta primers. Produced via immunoSEQ multiplex PCR; TCRdb's table is partial and in-frame only. The sample has 150,000 to 200,000 clones, more than 70% seen once. Sample: PBMCs. The receptors derive from a male donor in good health and CMV-seronegative.

Concerning this clone: The same CDR3 can be traced to other DNA sequences in this sample. V and J are TRBV7-2 and TRBJ2-7; 8 bases are a match to TRBD1. The germline CDR1 and CDR2 sequences are SGHTA and FQGNSA. The CDR3 spans 15 residues. J was trimmed by 2 bases and V by 0 bases; bases with no gene match: 3. The CDR3 region is CASSLAPQGAYEQYF. CDR3 nucleotide sequence: TGTGCCAGCAGCTTAGCGCCACAGGGGGCCTACGAGCAGTACTTC. The full variable domain, rest sourced from reference TRBV7-2 and TRBJ2-7, is GAGVSQSPSNKVTEKGKDVELRCDPISGHTALYWYRQSLGQGLEFLIYFQGNSAPDKSGLPSDRFSAERTGGSVSTLTIQRTQQEDSAVYLCASSLAPQGAYEQYFGPGTRLTVT.

The chain is built from TRBV13 and TRBJ2-1, with TRBD2 as a possible D gene (6 bases). The CDR3 sequence is 13 residues long. CDR1 is PRHDT, CDR2 FYEKMQ, per germline (reference sequence). V was trimmed by 3 bases and J by 6 bases, leaving 9 bases between them. In nucleotides, the CDR3 is TGTGCCAGCAGCTTCCCGACTAGCAATGAGCAGTTCTTC. This encodes CASSFPTSNEQFF.

This clone was seen a few times. This chain uses TRBV5-6 with TRBJ2-2; 9 nucleotides line up with TRBD2. V dropped 1 base and J dropped 4; count of bases not matched to a gene: 8. The CDR3 has 17 residues. Germline CDR1 SGHDT, CDR2 YYEEEE. As DNA, the CDR3 is TGTGCCAGCAGCTTGTGGCTAGCGGGGACGAGCACCGGGGAGCTGTTTTTT. Protein sequence: CASSLWLAGTSTGELFF.

V usage is TRBV7-9 and J usage is TRBJ2-5; possible D gene TRBD2, 6 bases. The CDR3 runs to 15 residues. Germline values: CDR1 SEHNR, CDR2 FQNEAQ (reference sequence). V was clipped by 1 base and J by 5 bases, with 14 bases between them. The CDR3: CASSLGGTVLETQYF. CDR3 DNA sequence: TGTGCCAGCAGCTTAGGAGGGACTGTTTTGGAGACCCAGTACTTC.

A word on this clone: Just one base apart from a much larger clone, this may be a read error. The genes are TRBV11-3 and TRBJ1-1, with a possible D match to TRBD1 (5 bases). The V gene lost 4 bases and the J gene lost 1 base, with 7 bases spanning the gap. Germline values: CDR1 SGHNT, CDR2 YENEEA. This CDR3 contains 13 residues. CDR3 protein: CASSSQENTEAFF. The CDR3 coding sequence is TGTGCCAGCAGCTCACAGGAGAACACTGAAGCTTTCTTT. Complete variable domain (other parts from reference TRBV11-3 and TRBJ1-1): EAGVVQSPRYKIIEKKQPVAFWCNPISGHNTLYWYLQNLGQGPELLIRYENEEAVDDSQLPKDRFSAERLKGVDSTLKIQPAELGDSAVYLCASSSQENTEAFFGQGTRLTVV.

This clone has only one observation. This sequence joins TRBV2 and TRBJ2-3; 8 nucleotides line up with TRBD2. The CDR3 sequence is 17 residues long. Germline V gives CDR1 SNHLY, CDR2 FYNNEI. The V segment lost 0 bases and the J segment 2 bases; nucleotides outside the gene matches: 7. CDR3 sequence (DNA): TGTGCCAGCAGTGAAGCCCTACTAGCGGCAAACACAGATACGCAGTATTTT. It yields the protein CASSEALLAANTDTQYF. Full variable domain (outside the CDR3, taken from reference TRBV2 and TRBJ2-3): EPEVTQTPSHQVTQMGQEVILRCVPISNHLYFYWYRQILGQKVEFLVSFYNNEISEKSEIFDDQFSVERPDGSNFTLKIRSTKLEDSAMYFCASSEALLAANTDTQYFGPGTRLTVL.

The table lists this clone with a count of one. This chain connects TRBV6-5 to TRBJ1-4, with 8 bases fitting TRBD1. In germline, CDR1 is MNHEY, CDR2 SVGAGI. The ends lost 5 bases at V and 5 bases at J; junction bases unmatched: 7. The CDR3 has 15 amino acids. As DNA, the CDR3 is TGTGCCAGCAGTCCCCAGGGGGCTCGGAATGAAAAACTGTTTTTT. Residues: CASSPQGARNEKLFF.

The rearrangement links TRBV4-2 to TRBJ1-6, with D perhaps matching TRBD1 (5 bases). Germline V gives CDR1 LGHNA, CDR2 YNFKEQ. This CDR3 contains 16 residues. Deletions cut 5 bases from V and 7 bases from J, with 18 bases between. Here the CDR3 DNA reads TGTGCCAGCAGCGCATCCGAGTGGCAGGGCAATTCACCCCTCCACTTT. As protein: CASSASEWQGNSPLHF.

The V gene is TRBV5-6, the J gene TRBJ2-7; TRBD1 agrees at 9 bases. V was clipped by 4 bases and J by 1 base; unmatched bases: 6. The CDR3 covers 15 residues. The germline gives CDR1 SGHDT, CDR2 YYEEEE. The CDR3 DNA reads TGTGCCAGCAGCCCGTTGACAGGGGGTTCCTACGAGCAGTACTTC. Its translation: CASSPLTGGSYEQYF. Together with reference TRBV5-6 and TRBJ2-7, the CDR3 gives the full variable domain: DAGVTQSPTHLIKTRGQQVTLRCSPKSGHDTVSWYQQALGQGPQFIFQYYEEEERQRGNFPDRFSGHQFPNYSSELNVNALLLGDSALYLCASSPLTGGSYEQYFGPGTRLTVT.

In this sample, this clone turned up a few times. The CDR3 bases are TGTGCCAGCAGCGATACCCTAGGACAGGTGAGCTCCTATAATTCACCCCTCCACTTT. Its translation is CASSDTLGQVSSYNSPLHF. V is TRBV7-6 and J is TRBJ1-6; 7 nucleotides line up with TRBD1. The germline gives CDR1 SGHVS, CDR2 FNYEAQ. The CDR3 is 19 residues long. Trimming cost V 5 bases and J 0 bases; bases outside gene matches: 13. Looking up the rest from reference TRBV7-6 and TRBJ1-6 gives the full variable domain: GAGVSQSPRYKVTKRGQDVALRCDPISGHVSLYWYRQALGQGPEFLTYFNYEAQQDKSGLPNDRFSAERPEGSISTLTIQRTEQRDSAMYRCASSDTLGQVSSYNSPLHFGNGTRLTVT.

The rearrangement links TRBV18 to TRBJ1-2, with D maybe TRBD1 (5 bases). Germline V gives CDR1 KGHSH, CDR2 LQKENI. V lost 6 bases and J 8 bases, leaving 10 bases between the germline ends. The CDR3 consists of 11 residues. CDR3 sequence reads: CASSAQVGYTF. The CDR3 nucleotides read TGTGCCAGCTCCGCACAGGTCGGCTACACCTTC.

The chain has TRBV27 and TRBJ1-3, with D maybe TRBD1 (5 bases). V lost 3 bases and J 3 bases, leaving 9 bases between the germline ends. The CDR3 is 14 residues long. Germline loops: CDR1 MNHEY, CDR2 SMNVEV (reference sequence). The CDR3 sequence: CASSLAGLGNTIYF. The DNA of the CDR3 is TGTGCCAGCAGTTTGGCAGGGCTTGGAAACACCATATATTTT.

This chain uses TRBV21-1 with TRBJ1-2; the DNA was not compared with TRBD1, the D call given in the table. TRBV21-1 is flagged as a pseudogene. CDR3 length: 16 amino acids. The DNA of the CDR3 is TGTGCCAGCAGCAAAGAAGACAGGGGGCGCCTTTATGGCTACACCTTC. Amino acid sequence: CASSKEDRGRLYGYTF.

The V and J genes are TRBV2 and TRBJ2-7; TRBD1 agrees at 8 bases. The CDR3 runs to 16 residues. Germline lookup yields CDR1 SNHLY and CDR2 FYNNEI. The V segment lost 6 bases and the J segment 3 bases; nucleotides outside the gene matches: 13. Here the CDR3 DNA reads TGTGCCAGCAGGAGGGATAGGACAGGGATAGGCTACGAGCAGTACTTC. Protein sequence: CASRRDRTGIGYEQYF.

The chain employs TRBV18 and TRBJ1-2, with D perhaps matching TRBD1 (5 bases). The CDR3 is made up of 13 amino acids. V dropped 0 bases and J dropped 8 bases, with 10 bases sitting between them. The germline CDR1 and CDR2 sequences are KGHSH and LQKENI. This CDR3 is CASSPPGGDGYTF. In nucleotides, the CDR3 is TGTGCCAGCTCACCACCGGGAGGGGACGGCTACACCTTC.

With regard to this clone: This sample includes further DNA sequences coding for the same CDR3. The J gene is TRBJ2-2, the V gene TRBV18; D gene unclear. The germline gives CDR1 KGHSH, CDR2 LQKENI. This CDR3 comprises 12 residues. V gave up 6 bases and J gave up 3 bases, with 5 bases separating them. The chain's CDR3 is CASSLDTGELFF. The CDR3 bases are TGTGCCAGCTCCCTAGACACCGGGGAGCTGTTTTTT.

This chain joins TRBV7-3 and TRBJ1-2; 7 bases line up with TRBD1. Germline CDR1 and CDR2: SGHTA and FQGTGA. The CDR3 consists of 14 residues. J was trimmed by 6 bases and V by 6 bases; bases with no gene match: 10. The CDR3 sequence: CASSPGTEVDGYTF. As DNA, the CDR3 is TGTGCCAGCAGTCCCGGGACAGAGGTGGATGGCTACACCTTC.

The V call is TRBV5-1, the J call TRBJ2-7, with D tentatively TRBD1 (6 bases). The germline V gene has CDR1 SGHRS and CDR2 YFSETQ. CDR3 size: 12 residues. The V end lost 1 base, the J end lost 6 bases, and 8 bases lay between the germline ends. CDR3 DNA: TGCGCCAGCAGCTTGTTCAGGGGCGAGCAGTACTTC. It codes for CASSLFRGEQYF.

The chain has TRBV28 and TRBJ1-5, with TRBD1 matching 9 bases. Per the germline V gene, CDR1 is MDHEN and CDR2 is SYDVKM. The CDR3 runs 15 residues. Trimming took 6 bases from V and 4 from J; bases not matched to a gene: 7. CDR3 DNA: TGTGCCAGCAGGGGGATAGACAGGGGGAATCAGCCCCAGCATTTT. Its protein is CASRGIDRGNQPQHF.

The chain has TRBV10-1 and TRBJ2-7; 8 bases fit TRBD2. From germline, CDR1 is WNHNN and CDR2 SYGVQD (reference sequence). The length of the CDR3 is 13 residues. Losses at the gene ends were 7 bases for V and 5 bases for J; bases not matched to a gene: 7. Here the CDR3 DNA reads TGCGCCAGCAAATACGGGAGGGCCGACGAGCAGTACTTC. Its translation: CASKYGRADEQYF.

The genes are TRBV19 and TRBJ2-6; 9 nucleotides align to TRBD1. CDR1 and CDR2 from the germline V gene are LNHDA and SQIVND (reference sequence). The trim removed 11 bases at V and 1 base at J, leaving 12 bases unmatched. The CDR3 has 17 residues. CDR3 sequence (DNA): TGTGCCTCAACGGGACAGGGCGCTTTATCTGGGGCCAACGTCCTGACTTTC. It specifies CASTGQGALSGANVLTF.

This clone was seen more than once but under ten times. This chain uses TRBV6-1 with TRBJ2-5, with TRBD1 identical over 7 bases. CDR3 length: 16 amino acids. Germline V gene lookup returns CDR1 MNHNS and CDR2 SASEGT. Trimming at V came to 4 bases and at J to 5 bases, leaving 13 bases not matched to a gene. The CDR3, as DNA: TGTGCCAGCAGTGGTCAAGGGGGCGGTAAGGGGGAGACCCAGTACTTC. It is translated as CASSGQGGGKGETQYF.

The rearrangement links TRBV27 to TRBJ1-6; unclear D gene. V gave up 1 base and J gave up 5 bases, with 6 bases separating them. The CDR3 spans 14 residues. Germline V CDR1 and CDR2: MNHEY, SMNVEV (reference sequence). The CDR3 nucleotides read TGTGCCAGCAGTTTATTACTGAATAATTCACCCCTCCACTTT. It encodes CASSLLLNNSPLHF.

The chain carries TRBV5-4 and TRBJ1-2, with 11 bases aligning to TRBD1. Losses at the gene ends were 3 bases for V and 3 bases for J; bases not matched to a gene: 1. The CDR3 covers 14 residues. The germline V gene has CDR1 SGHNT and CDR2 YYREEE (reference sequence). The CDR3 here is CASSWDRGDYGYTF. For the CDR3, the DNA is TGTGCCAGCAGCTGGGACAGGGGGGACTATGGCTACACCTTC.

The V and J genes are TRBV28 and TRBJ1-2; 8 nucleotides agree with TRBD1. This CDR3 is 14 amino acids long. Trimming at V came to 2 bases and at J to 4 bases, leaving 3 bases not matched to a gene. Per germline, CDR1 MDHEN and CDR2 SYDVKM. In DNA, the CDR3 is TGTGCCAGCAGTTTAACAGGGGGGCCCTATGGCTACACCTTC. This gives the protein CASSLTGGPYGYTF.

The chain recombines TRBV9 with TRBJ1-2, with 7 positions matching TRBD1. There are 14 residues in the CDR3. V lost 2 bases, J lost 2 bases, and 3 bases stayed unmatched. Germline V gives CDR1 SGDLS, CDR2 YYNGEE. DNA of the CDR3: TGTGCCAGCAGCGTTCTGGGACAGAACTATGGCTACACCTTC. The encoded protein is CASSVLGQNYGYTF.

In its sample, this clone was seen a few times. This chain links TRBV7-2 with TRBJ2-2; TRBD2 might be the D (5 bases). Germline CDR1 is SGHTA and CDR2 is FQGNSA. CDR3 length: 14 amino acids. Trimming removed 4 bases at V and 7 bases at J, with 13 bases between. The CDR3 sequence is CASSSVRASGELFF. The CDR3 DNA reads TGTGCCAGCAGCTCCGTGCGGGCTAGCGGGGAGCTGTTTTTT.

This clone occurred a few times. The chain recombines TRBV15 with TRBJ2-7; a weak D match, TRBD1 (6 bases). The germline gives CDR1 LNHNV, CDR2 YYDKDF (reference sequence). This CDR3 is 14 amino acids long. Trimming stripped 3 bases from V and 4 bases from J, with 13 bases between. Written as DNA, the CDR3 is TGTGCCACCAGCAGGGGCGGACAGAATTACGAGCAGTACTTC. This translates into CATSRGGQNYEQYF.

The rearrangement links TRBV6-1 to TRBJ2-7; possible D gene TRBD2, 5 bases. CDR1 is MNHNS and CDR2 is SASEGT in the germline V gene. V dropped 6 bases and J dropped 7 bases, with 22 bases sitting between them. This CDR3 has 15 amino acids. For the CDR3, the DNA is TGTGCCAGCAGGAGGGTCCGGGTTGGGTCGGTAGAGCAGTACTTC. Protein: CASRRVRVGSVEQYF.

V gene TRBV5-1 combines with J gene TRBJ2-5; tentatively, D is TRBD2 (5 bases). Germline-derived CDR1 and CDR2 are SGHRS and YFSETQ. The CDR3 loop spans 14 amino acids. V dropped 1 base and J dropped 5 bases, with 12 bases sitting between them. CDR3: CASSLTAPGETQYF. CDR3 coding DNA: TGCGCCAGCAGCTTGACAGCCCCGGGGGAGACCCAGTACTTC.

This clone appeared a single time. The chain uses TRBV7-7 and TRBJ2-2, with D possibly TRBD2 on 6 matching bases. V lost 0 bases and J 4 bases, leaving 12 bases between the germline ends. The CDR3 covers 16 residues. Germline V gives CDR1 SSHAT, CDR2 FNYEAQ (reference sequence). The CDR3 reads CASSLARAGSTGELFF. Here the CDR3 DNA reads TGTGCCAGCAGCTTAGCCAGGGCGGGGAGCACCGGGGAGCTGTTTTTT.

The gene calls are TRBV5-4 and TRBJ2-2; TRBD2 agrees at 8 bases. The J segment lost 4 bases and the V segment lost 0 bases, leaving 2 bases of the junction unmatched. From germline, CDR1 is SGHNT and CDR2 YYREEE (reference sequence). The CDR3 is 15 amino acids. The CDR3 DNA sequence: TGTGCCAGCAGCTTGGGAAGCGGGAGCACCGGGGAGCTGTTTTTT. Translated, it gives CASSLGSGSTGELFF.